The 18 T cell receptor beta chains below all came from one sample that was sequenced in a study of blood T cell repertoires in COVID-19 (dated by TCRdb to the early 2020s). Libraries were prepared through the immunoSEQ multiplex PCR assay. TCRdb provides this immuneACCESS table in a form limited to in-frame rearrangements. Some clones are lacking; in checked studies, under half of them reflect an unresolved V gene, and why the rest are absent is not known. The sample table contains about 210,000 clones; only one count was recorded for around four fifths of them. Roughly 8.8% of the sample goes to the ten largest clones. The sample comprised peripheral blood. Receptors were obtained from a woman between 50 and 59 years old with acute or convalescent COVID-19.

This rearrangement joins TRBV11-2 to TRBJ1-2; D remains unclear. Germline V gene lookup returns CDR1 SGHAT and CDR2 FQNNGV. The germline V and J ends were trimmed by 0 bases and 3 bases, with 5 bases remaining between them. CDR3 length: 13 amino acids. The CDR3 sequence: CASSLDQDYGYTF. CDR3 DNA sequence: TGTGCCAGCAGCTTAGATCAGGACTATGGCTACACCTTC.

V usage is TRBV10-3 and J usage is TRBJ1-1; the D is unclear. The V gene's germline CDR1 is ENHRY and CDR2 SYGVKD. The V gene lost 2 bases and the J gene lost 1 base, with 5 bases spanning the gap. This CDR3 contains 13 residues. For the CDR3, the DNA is TGTGCCATCAGTGAGGAGGGGAACACTGAAGCTTTCTTT. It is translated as CAISEEGNTEAFF.

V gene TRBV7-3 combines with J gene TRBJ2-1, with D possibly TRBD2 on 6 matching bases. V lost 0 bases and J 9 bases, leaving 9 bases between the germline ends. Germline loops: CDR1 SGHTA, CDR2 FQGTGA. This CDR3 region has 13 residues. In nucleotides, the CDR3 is TGTGCCAGCAGCTTAACTAGCGGAGGTGAGCAGTTCTTC. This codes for CASSLTSGGEQFF.

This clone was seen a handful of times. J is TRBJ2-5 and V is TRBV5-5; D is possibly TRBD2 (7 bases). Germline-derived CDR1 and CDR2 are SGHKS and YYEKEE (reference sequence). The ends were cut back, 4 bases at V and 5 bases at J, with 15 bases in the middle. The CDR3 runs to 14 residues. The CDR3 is CASSLGGGEETQYF. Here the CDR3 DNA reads TGTGCCAGCAGCCTTGGGGGGGGCGAGGAGACCCAGTACTTC. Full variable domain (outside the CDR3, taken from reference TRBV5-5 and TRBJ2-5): DAGVTQSPTHLIKTRGQQVTLRCSPISGHKSVSWYQQVLGQGPQFIFQYYEKEERGRGNFPDRFSARQFPNYSSELNVNALLLGDSALYLCASSLGGGEETQYFGPGTRLLVL.

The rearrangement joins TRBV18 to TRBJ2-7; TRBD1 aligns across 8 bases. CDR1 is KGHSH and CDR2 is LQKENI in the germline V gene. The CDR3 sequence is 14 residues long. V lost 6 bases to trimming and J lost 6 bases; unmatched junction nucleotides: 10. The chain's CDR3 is CASSVGTGGSEQYF. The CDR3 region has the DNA TGTGCCAGCTCGGTCGGGACAGGCGGCTCCGAGCAGTACTTC.

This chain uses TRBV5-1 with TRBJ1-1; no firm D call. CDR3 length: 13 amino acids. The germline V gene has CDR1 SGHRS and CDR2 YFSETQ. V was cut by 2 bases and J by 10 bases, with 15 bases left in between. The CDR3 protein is CASSLHEGWGAFF. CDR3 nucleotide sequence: TGCGCCAGCAGCTTACATGAGGGATGGGGAGCTTTCTTT.

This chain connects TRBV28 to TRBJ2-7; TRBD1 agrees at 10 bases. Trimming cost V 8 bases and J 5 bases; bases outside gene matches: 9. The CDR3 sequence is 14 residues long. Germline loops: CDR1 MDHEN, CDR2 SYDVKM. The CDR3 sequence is CASRGQGNPDEQYF. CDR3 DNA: TGTGCCAGCCGGGGACAGGGGAACCCCGACGAGCAGTACTTC.

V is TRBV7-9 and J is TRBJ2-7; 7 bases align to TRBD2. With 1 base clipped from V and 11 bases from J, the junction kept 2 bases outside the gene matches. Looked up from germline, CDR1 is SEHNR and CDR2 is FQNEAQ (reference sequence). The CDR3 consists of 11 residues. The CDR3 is CASSLEGGEYF. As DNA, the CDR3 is TGTGCCAGCAGCTTAGAGGGAGGGGAGTACTTC. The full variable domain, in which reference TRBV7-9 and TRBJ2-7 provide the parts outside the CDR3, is DTGVSQNPRHKITKRGQNVTFRCDPISEHNRLYWYRQTLGQGPEFLTYFQNEAQLEKSRLLSDRFSAERPKGSFSTLEIQRTEQGDSAMYLCASSLEGGEYFGPGTRLTVT.

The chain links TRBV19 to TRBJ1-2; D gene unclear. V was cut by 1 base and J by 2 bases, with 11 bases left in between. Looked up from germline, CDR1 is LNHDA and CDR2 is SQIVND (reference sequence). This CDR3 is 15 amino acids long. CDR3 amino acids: CASSIVAVANYGYTF. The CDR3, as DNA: TGTGCCAGTAGTATAGTCGCAGTTGCAAACTATGGCTACACCTTC.

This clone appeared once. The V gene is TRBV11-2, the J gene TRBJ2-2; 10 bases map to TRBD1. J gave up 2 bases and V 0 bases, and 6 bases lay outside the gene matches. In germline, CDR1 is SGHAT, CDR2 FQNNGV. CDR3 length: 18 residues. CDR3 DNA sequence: TGTGCCAGCAGCTTAGATCGGTGGGACAGGGGTAACACCGGGGAGCTGTTTTTT. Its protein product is CASSLDRWDRGNTGELFF. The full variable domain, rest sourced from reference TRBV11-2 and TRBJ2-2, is EAGVAQSPRYKIIEKRQSVAFWCNPISGHATLYWYQQILGQGPKLLIQFQNNGVVDDSQLPKDRFSAERLKGVDSTLKIQPAKLEDSAVYLCASSLDRWDRGNTGELFFGEGSRLTVL.

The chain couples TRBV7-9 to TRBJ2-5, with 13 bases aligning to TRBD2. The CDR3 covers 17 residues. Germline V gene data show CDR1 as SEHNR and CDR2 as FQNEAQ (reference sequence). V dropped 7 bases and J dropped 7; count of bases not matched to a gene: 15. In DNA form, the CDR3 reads TGTGCCAGCACGGAAACTAGCGGGAGGGCCTTTTCGTCGACCCAGTACTTC. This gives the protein CASTETSGRAFSSTQYF. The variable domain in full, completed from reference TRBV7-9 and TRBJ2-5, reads DTGVSQNPRHKITKRGQNVTFRCDPISEHNRLYWYRQTLGQGPEFLTYFQNEAQLEKSRLLSDRFSAERPKGSFSTLEIQRTEQGDSAMYLCASTETSGRAFSSTQYFGPGTRLLVL.

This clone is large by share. CDR3 amino acids: CSASSLQRGSYEQYF. In DNA, the CDR3 is TGCAGTGCTAGTTCCCTTCAGCGGGGCAGCTACGAGCAGTACTTC. The chain employs TRBV20-1 and TRBJ2-7; 7 nucleotides agree with TRBD2. Germline-derived CDR1 and CDR2 are DFQATT and SNEGSKA (reference sequence). The V segment lost 3 bases and the J segment 3 bases; nucleotides outside the gene matches: 11. The CDR3 totals 15 residues.

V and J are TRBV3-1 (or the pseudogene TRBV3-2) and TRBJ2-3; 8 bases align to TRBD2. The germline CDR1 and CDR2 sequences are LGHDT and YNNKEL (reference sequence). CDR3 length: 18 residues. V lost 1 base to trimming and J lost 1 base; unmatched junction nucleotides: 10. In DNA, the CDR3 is TGTGCCAGCAGCCAAGGCCGAAGCGGGAGAACGGGCACAGATACGCAGTATTTT. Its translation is CASSQGRSGRTGTDTQYF.

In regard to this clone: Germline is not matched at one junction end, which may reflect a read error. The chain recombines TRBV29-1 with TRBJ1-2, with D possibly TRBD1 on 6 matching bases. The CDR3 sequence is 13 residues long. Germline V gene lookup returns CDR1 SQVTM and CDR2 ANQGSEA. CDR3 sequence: CSFEGGRNYGYTF. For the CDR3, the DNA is TGCAGCTTTGAGGGGGGTAGGAACTATGGCTACACCTTC.

CDR3 amino acids: CASSLAQNTEAFF. For the CDR3, the DNA is TGTGCCAGCAGTTTGGCCCAGAACACTGAAGCTTTCTTT. The V gene is TRBV2, the J gene TRBJ1-1; D is unresolved. CDR1 SNHLY and CDR2 FYNNEI come from the germline V gene. This CDR3 has 13 residues. Trimming removed 5 bases at V and 1 base at J, with 8 bases between. The full variable domain, with the rest looked up from reference TRBV2 and TRBJ1-1, is EPEVTQTPSHQVTQMGQEVILRCVPISNHLYFYWYRQILGQKVEFLVSFYNNEISEKSEIFDDQFSVERPDGSNFTLKIRSTKLEDSAMYFCASSLAQNTEAFFGQGTRLTVV.

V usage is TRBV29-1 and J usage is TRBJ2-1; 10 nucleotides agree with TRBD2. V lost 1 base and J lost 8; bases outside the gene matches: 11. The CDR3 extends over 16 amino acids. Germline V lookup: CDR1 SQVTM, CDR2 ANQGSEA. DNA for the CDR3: TGCAGCGTTGAAGGGGCTAGCGGGAGAGACCTGGATGAGCAGTTCTTC. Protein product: CSVEGASGRDLDEQFF.

The CDR3 region has the DNA TGTGCCAGCTCCCTTGGACTAGCGGGGAACACCGGGGAGCTGTTTTTT. The encoded protein is CASSLGLAGNTGELFF. The V gene is TRBV18, the J gene TRBJ2-2, with 11 nucleotides matching TRBD2. The CDR3 is 16 residues long. Germline trimming cut 6 bases from V and 1 base from J; bases unmatched to any gene: 4. The germline V gene has CDR1 KGHSH and CDR2 LQKENI.

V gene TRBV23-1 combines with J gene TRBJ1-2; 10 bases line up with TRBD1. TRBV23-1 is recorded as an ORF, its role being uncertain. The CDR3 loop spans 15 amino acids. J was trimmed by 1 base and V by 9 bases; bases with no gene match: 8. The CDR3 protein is CARTGTGEFNYGYTF. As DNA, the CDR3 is TGCGCCAGAACCGGGACAGGGGAATTTAACTATGGCTACACCTTC.